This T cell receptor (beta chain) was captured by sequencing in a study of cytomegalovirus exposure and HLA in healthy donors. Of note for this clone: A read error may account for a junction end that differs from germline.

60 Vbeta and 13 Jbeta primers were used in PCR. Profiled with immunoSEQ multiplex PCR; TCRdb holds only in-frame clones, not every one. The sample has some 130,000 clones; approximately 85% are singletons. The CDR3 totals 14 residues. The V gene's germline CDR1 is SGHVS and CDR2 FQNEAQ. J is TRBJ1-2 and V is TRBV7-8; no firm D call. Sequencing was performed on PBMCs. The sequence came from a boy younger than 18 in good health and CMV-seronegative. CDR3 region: CATSNLDPNYGYTF. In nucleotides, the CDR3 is TGTGCCACCAGCAACTTAGATCCTAACTATGGCTACACCTTC.